Here is one T cell receptor beta chain with its context. What it binds is not known. In the PCR, 60 Vbeta and 13 Jbeta primers were used. The table came from immunoSEQ multiplex PCR; TCRdb's copy has only in-frame clones and leaves some out. Of over 120,000 clones listed, 75% to 85% are singletons. This record belongs to a study of cytomegalovirus exposure and HLA in healthy donors. Notes on the study in general: Researchers reported that a few CMV-associated chains were confirmed in vitro as CMV antigen-specific.

The CDR3 length is 15 residues. Germline CDR1 and CDR2: SNHLY and FYNNEI. The V and J ends lost 7 bases and 0 bases respectively, with 13 bases between them. The sample was PBMCs. This sequence originates from a man aged 50 to 59 in good health and CMV-seronegative. The genes are TRBV2 and TRBJ1-5; D gene unclear. The CDR3 DNA reads TGTGCCAGCATGGGCAGCGACTATAGCAATCAGCCCCAGCATTTT. This codes for CASMGSDYSNQPQHF.